This TCR beta chain comes out of a study of Ad26.COV2.S vaccination and SARS-CoV-2 variants. Study in general: Ad26.COV2.S, an intramuscular injection, was given once or twice 56 days apart.

Stated treatment: over 15 received Ad26.COV2.S at low or high dose, single or two shots; roughly 5 received placebo; per-sample allocation not given. Vaccine and placebo recipients were sampled on day 63 after the first injection. The CDR3 has 13 amino acids. V trimming: 2 bases; J trimming: 9 bases; junction bases outside the gene matches: 3. In germline, CDR1 is GTSNPN, CDR2 SVGIG (reference sequence). The table came from immunoSEQ multiplex PCR; TCRdb's copy has only in-frame clones and leaves some out. Of fewer than 400,000 clones in the sample, 75% to 90% were seen once. The V and J genes are TRBV30 and TRBJ2-1; 11 positions agree with TRBD2. This specimen consisted of peripheral blood, obtained in a trial of Ad26.COV2.S vaccine versus placebo. This clonotype was sampled from a person aged 18-60 years who received the Ad26.COV2.S COVID-19 vaccine or a placebo. For the CDR3, the DNA is TGTGCCTGGAGTCTAGCGGGGGGCACTGAGCAGTTCTTC. Protein product: CAWSLAGGTEQFF.